This T cell receptor beta chain was documented in a study of T-cell memory formation after mild COVID-19. The study's findings and limits: Contracting CD4+ clones sat mainly in CM and EM; CD8+ in EMRA.

5'RACE, which relied on constant-segment primers, yielded TCR alpha and TCR beta cDNA libraries carrying sample barcodes and UMIs. A single record per CDR3 protein comes from TCRdb applying MiXCR to the 5' RACE reads. The sample has 240,000 or so distinct CDR3 sequences; approximately 9% are singletons. Comments on this clonotype: What it recognizes is unknown.

The CDR3 runs to 18 residues. Trimming took 1 base from V and 3 from J, leaving 18 bases between them. The germline V gene encodes CDR1 MGHRA and CDR2 YSYEKL. Material for sequencing was PBMCs or a T cell subset sorted from them (not recorded which). The chain carries TRBV4-1 and TRBJ2-2, with a tentative D call TRBD2 (5 bases). This clonotype originated in a man aged 18 to 29 who had mild COVID-19 (a few samples of this study predate the infection). Cell type and time point are not known. The DNA of the CDR3 is TGCGCCAGCAGCCAAGTTGGAGAAGCATGGGGAGACACCGGGGAGCTGTTTTTT. Protein product: CASSQVGEAWGDTGELFF.